These T cell receptor beta chains were read from a single sample in a study of regulatory T cells in long-lasting Graves disease. Each CDR3 protein is one row after TCRdb ran MiXCR on the multiplex PCR reads. The sample comprises 440,000 or so distinct CDR3 sequences, about 15% of which are singletons, and 9.5% to 12% rests with the top ten. These same records also appear under a second study, on T cells in Graves' hyperthyroidism and ophthalmopathy.

Sequenced material: peripheral blood mononuclear cells (PBMCs), taken at new diagnosis, from a patient treated with antithyroid drugs. The receptors shown here come from a woman in her twenties or thirties with Graves disease. The CDR3 runs from the conserved cysteine through the conserved F or W. A D gene is named only where the DNA matches it firmly. Clone sizes are given selectively: once, few, many, or a class where the clone is expanded.

D gene,V gene,J gene,CDR3 length,clone size,CDR3 DNA,CDR3 protein
NA,TRBV13,TRBJ2-3,15,many,TGTGCCAGCAGCTTTATAGGGTTACAACCAGATACGCAGTATTTT,CASSFIGLQPDTQYF
NA,TRBV2,TRBJ1-2,14,many,TGTGCCAGCAGTTATACAGGGTTGAGCTATGGCTACACCTTC,CASSYTGLSYGYTF
NA,TRBV28,TRBJ2-1,15,many,TGTGCCAGCAGTAAAGCTGAACAACCCCTCAATGAGCAGTTCTTC,CASSKAEQPLNEQFF
TRBD1,TRBV4-3,TRBJ2-7,16,many,TGCGCCAGCAGCCAAGATCCGGTACAGGGGACCTACGAGCAGTACTTC,CASSQDPVQGTYEQYF
NA,TRBV25-1,TRBJ2-7,13,few,TGTGCCAGCAGTGGGAATGCAGGGTACGAGCAGTACTTC,CASSGNAGYEQYF
TRBD1,TRBV28,TRBJ1-1,15,many,TGTGCCAGCGGTTCCGGGACAGGGGGAGTCACTGAAGCTTTCTTT,CASGSGTGGVTEAFF
TRBD2,TRBV11-2,TRBJ2-1,13,few,TGTGCCAGCAGCTCCGGACTAGTTTACGAGCAGTTCTTC,CASSSGLVYEQFF
NA,TRBV2,TRBJ2-3,15,few,TGTGCCAGCAGCGTCAGCTACTCTAGCACAGATACGCAGTATTTT,CASSVSYSSTDTQYF
NA,TRBV20-1,TRBJ2-4,14,many,TGCAGTGCTAGAGATGGGGGGGCCAAAAACATTCAGTACTTC,CSARDGGAKNIQYF
NA,TRBV2,TRBJ2-2,13,many,TGTGCCAGCAGGACTACTAGTATCGGGGAGCTGTTTTTT,CASRTTSIGELFF
NA,TRBV20-1,TRBJ2-5,14,NA,TGCAGTGCTAGAGATCCGGCCGTCGGGGAGACCCAGTACTTC,CSARDPAVGETQYF
NA,TRBV27,TRBJ1-5,12,NA,TGTGCCAGCGGGCTCGCAAGTCAGCCCCAGCATTTT,CASGLASQPQHF
TRBD2,TRBV19,TRBJ2-1,15,NA,TGTGCCAGTAGTATGAGCGGGACCATCAACAATGAGCAGTTCTTC,CASSMSGTINNEQFF
NA,TRBV10-1,TRBJ2-1,13,NA,TGCGCCAGCAGTGAGTCTAGACTCCCCGAGCAGTTCTTC,CASSESRLPEQFF
NA,TRBV11-3,TRBJ2-3,14,NA,TGTGCCAGCAGCTCCAGGGTGGCCACAGATACGCAGTATTTT,CASSSRVATDTQYF
NA,TRBV7-3,TRBJ2-1,14,many,TGTGCCAGCAGCTTAACCCCGGGCGGCAATGAGCAGTTCTTC,CASSLTPGGNEQFF
TRBD1,TRBV2,TRBJ2-7,13,many,TGTGCCAGCAGATGGGGACAGGGGTACGAGCAGTACTTC,CASRWGQGYEQYF
NA,TRBV30,TRBJ1-5,13,many,TGTGCCTGGAGCATACAGGGTAATCAGCCCCAGCATTTT,CAWSIQGNQPQHF
TRBD2,TRBV2,TRBJ2-3,15,many,TGTGCCACCACGAGCCTAGCGGACAGCACAGATACGCAGTATTTT,CATTSLADSTDTQYF
NA,TRBV7-9,TRBJ1-3,17,NA,TGTGCCAGCAGCTTAGCGTACCGGGCTCGCTCTGGAAACACCATATATTTT,CASSLAYRARSGNTIYF
TRBD1,TRBV5-1,TRBJ2-6,16,many,TGCGCCAGCAGGGGGACAGGGCTTTCTGGGGCCAACGTCCTGACTTTC,CASRGTGLSGANVLTF
NA,TRBV3-1,TRBJ2-7,12,many,TGTGCCAGCAGCCAATCCGGAGCAGGGCAGTACTTC,CASSQSGAGQYF
NA,TRBV28,TRBJ1-6,12,many,TGTGCCAGCAGTGACCCAAATTCACCCCTCCACTTT,CASSDPNSPLHF
NA,TRBV11-3,TRBJ2-3,14,many,TGTGCCAGCAGCTTAGGAGCGGTCACAGATACGCAGTATTTT,CASSLGAVTDTQYF
TRBD2,TRBV20-1,TRBJ2-5,14,many,TGCAGTGCTAGTTCGGGACTAGTCCAAGAGACCCAGTACTTC,CSASSGLVQETQYF
NA,TRBV3-1,TRBJ1-1,16,many,TGTGCCAGCGACCGAATGGGGGCTTTAAACCCTTCTGAAGCTTTCTTT,CASDRMGALNPSEAFF
TRBD1,TRBV28,TRBJ1-4,15,many,TGTGCCAGCAGTTCGACCACAGGGGTTAGAGAAAAACTGTTTTTT,CASSSTTGVREKLFF
NA,TRBV7-9,TRBJ2-2,12,few,TGTGCCAGTCGTCTCGGAACCGGGGAGCTGTTTTTT,CASRLGTGELFF
TRBD2,TRBV4-1,TRBJ2-3,19,NA,TGCGCCAGCAGCCAAGAACCCACCAATTCTGCGGGAGGGGCAGATACGCAGTATTTT,CASSQEPTNSAGGADTQYF
NA,TRBV6-2/TRBV6-3,TRBJ2-1,14,many,TGTGCCAGCAGCCCCCGGGACTCCCTCGGGGAGCAGTTCTTC,CASSPRDSLGEQFF
NA,TRBV28,TRBJ1-5,12,few,TGTGCCAGCCGACAGGTACTACAGCCCCAGCATTTT,CASRQVLQPQHF
NA,TRBV7-2,TRBJ2-5,15,few,TGTGCCAGCAGCTCCCGTCAGCGAGCCCAAGAGACCCAGTACTTC,CASSSRQRAQETQYF
NA,TRBV6-4,TRBJ1-1,15,few,TGTGCCAGCGCTGGACGCATCCAGGGGAACACTGAAGCTTTCTTT,CASAGRIQGNTEAFF
TRBD2,TRBV10-1,TRBJ2-7,16,many,TGCGCCAGCAGTGGACCCTTAGCGGGAGCATCTCTCGAGCAGTACTTC,CASSGPLAGASLEQYF
NA,TRBV30,TRBJ2-7,13,NA,TGTGCCTGGAGCCTAGCGCACCCCAGCGAGCAGTACTTC,CAWSLAHPSEQYF
NA,TRBV5-1,TRBJ2-1,14,many,TGCGCCAGCAGCTTGGCTTTAGCGGCGGATGAGCAGTTCTTC,CASSLALAADEQFF
TRBD2,TRBV6-4,TRBJ2-2,18,few,TGTGCCAGCAGTGACCCACCCCGGAGCGGGAGGGTTACCGGGGAGCTGTTTTTT,CASSDPPRSGRVTGELFF
NA,TRBV7-7,TRBJ1-2,14,many,TGTGCTAGCAGGTTAAAGGGGTCAGCCAGAGGCTACACCTTC,CASRLKGSARGYTF
NA,TRBV5-1,TRBJ2-2,12,NA,TGCGCCAGCAGGCCCGTTGGCGGGGAGCTGTTTTTT,CASRPVGGELFF
TRBD2,TRBV27,TRBJ2-1,18,many,TGTGCCACCTCGTCGCCGGGACTAGCGGGAACCGGCTACGATGAGCAGTTCTTC,CATSSPGLAGTGYDEQFF
TRBD2,TRBV27,TRBJ2-7,14,many,TGTGCCAGCAGTTCCGGGACTAGCAGATACGAGCAGTACTTC,CASSSGTSRYEQYF
NA,TRBV28,TRBJ1-2,10,few,TGTGCCGCCGGGCCGTATGGCTACACCTTC,CAAGPYGYTF
NA,TRBV5-6,TRBJ2-3,16,many,TGTGCCAGCAGTTTACTCGGGACACCTAGCACAGATACGCAGTATTTT,CASSLLGTPSTDTQYF
TRBD2,TRBV30,TRBJ2-3,16,few,TGTGCCTGGAGTGAAGGTCCTAGCGGGACTACAGATACGCAGTATTTT,CAWSEGPSGTTDTQYF
TRBD2,TRBV24-1,TRBJ2-5,18,NA,TGTGCCACCAGTGATTTTAAGGGACTAGCGGGAGATGGGGAGACCCAGTACTTC,CATSDFKGLAGDGETQYF
NA,TRBV30,TRBJ1-1,11,many,TGTGCCTGGAAACGGGAAGCTGAAGCTTTCTTT,CAWKREAEAFF
TRBD1,TRBV4-1,TRBJ2-7,15,NA,TGCGCCAGCAGCCTAGGACAGGGTACCTCCTACGAGCAGTACTTC,CASSLGQGTSYEQYF
NA,TRBV5-1,TRBJ1-1,13,many,TGCGCCAGCAGCTTTACTTCCCGCACTGAAGCTTTCTTT,CASSFTSRTEAFF
NA,TRBV19,TRBJ2-7,15,few,TGTGCCAGTAGTCTCACTACTGGGCCGGGGCGCGAGCAGTACTTC,CASSLTTGPGREQYF
NA,TRBV30,TRBJ2-7,13,many,TGTGCCTGGAGTCCCGGGGGCTATTACGAGCAGTACTTC,CAWSPGGYYEQYF